The 19 T cell receptor beta chains reported below all come from one sample, sequenced in a study of cytomegalovirus exposure and HLA in healthy donors. The PCR used 60 Vbeta and 13 Jbeta primers. Method: immunoSEQ multiplex PCR; TCRdb's copy keeps in-frame clones and lacks some. The sample carries roughly 130,000 clones, 60% to 85% recorded once. Material for sequencing was PBMCs. The receptors were sampled from a middle-aged woman in good health and CMV-seronegative.

V is TRBV28 and J is TRBJ1-1, with D possibly being TRBD1 (5 bases). The V and J ends lost 10 bases and 1 base respectively, with 16 bases between them. CDR1 and CDR2 from the germline V gene are MDHEN and SYDVKM. The CDR3 has 14 residues. The CDR3 nucleotides are TGTGCCACCCTCTGGGGCAGGAAGAACACTGAAGCTTTCTTT. Amino acid sequence: CATLWGRKNTEAFF.

The V and J genes are TRBV18 and TRBJ1-4; no clear D gene. The ends were cut back, 0 bases at V and 6 bases at J, with 8 bases in the middle. CDR3 size: 14 residues. Germline values: CDR1 KGHSH, CDR2 LQKENI. Here the CDR3 reads CASSPPGSDEKLFF. Here the CDR3 DNA reads TGTGCCAGCTCACCACCCGGTTCCGATGAAAAACTGTTTTTT.

The table lists this clone with a count of one. The rearrangement joins TRBV19 to TRBJ2-2; TRBD1 matches at 9 bases. V lost 10 bases, J lost 5 bases, and 14 bases stayed unmatched. Germline V gives CDR1 LNHDA, CDR2 SQIVND (reference sequence). The CDR3 is 16 amino acids. This chain's CDR3 is CATEDTTGGWTGELFF. The CDR3 nucleotides read TGTGCCACCGAAGATACAACAGGGGGCTGGACCGGGGAGCTGTTTTTT.

The chain recombines TRBV27 with TRBJ1-4; possibly TRBD1 for D (6 bases). CDR1 is MNHEY, CDR2 SMNVEV, per germline (reference sequence). V lost 5 bases and J 7 bases, leaving 14 bases between the germline ends. The CDR3 extends over 14 amino acids. Here the CDR3 DNA reads TGTGCCAGCAGTCGAGGGGGAGGGGGTGAAAAACTGTTTTTT. Its translation is CASSRGGGGEKLFF.

This clone was picked up a small number of times. The rearrangement links TRBV9 to TRBJ2-1; 8 bases match TRBD2. V was clipped by 6 bases and J by 2 bases; unmatched bases: 4. The CDR3 is 14 residues long. Germline V gene data show CDR1 as SGDLS and CDR2 as YYNGEE. The CDR3 is CASTAGLAYNEQFF. The CDR3 nucleotides are TGTGCCAGCACCGCGGGACTAGCCTACAATGAGCAGTTCTTC.

The V gene is TRBV2, the J gene TRBJ1-2; 9 positions match TRBD1. CDR3 size: 15 residues. CDR1 and CDR2 (germline): SNHLY, FYNNEI. Trimming removed 2 bases from V and 2 bases from J; junction bases left unmatched: 3. The CDR3 DNA reads as TGTGCCAGCAGTGAATTGGGACAGGGCAACTATGGCTACACCTTC. This encodes CASSELGQGNYGYTF.

The chain employs TRBV7-2 and TRBJ2-5; the D gene is possibly TRBD1 (6 bases). V was trimmed by 5 bases and J by 5 bases, leaving 21 bases between them. Germline-derived CDR1 and CDR2 are SGHTA and FQGNSA. The CDR3 sequence is 16 residues long. The CDR3 is CASSLNGAGVGETQYF. The CDR3 DNA follows: TGTGCCAGCAGCCTAAACGGTGCAGGGGTGGGGGAGACCCAGTACTTC.

V and J are TRBV9 and TRBJ1-1; D is ambiguous. Germline V gives CDR1 SGDLS, CDR2 YYNGEE. V lost 5 bases and J 1 base, leaving 15 bases between the germline ends. The CDR3 runs 15 residues. The CDR3 sequence: CASSKFDIQNTEAFF. CDR3 nucleotides: TGTGCCAGCAGTAAGTTCGACATTCAGAACACTGAAGCTTTCTTT.

The V call is TRBV7-3, the J call TRBJ2-5; 12 bases agree with TRBD2. Germline V gives CDR1 SGHTA, CDR2 FQGTGA. Germline trimming cut 2 bases from V and 6 bases from J; bases unmatched to any gene: 7. The CDR3 is made up of 16 amino acids. As DNA, the CDR3 is TGTGCCAGCAGCTTATCCCCTAGCGGGGGGGGACAGACCCAGTACTTC. Amino acids: CASSLSPSGGGQTQYF. Drawing the rest from reference TRBV7-3 and TRBJ2-5, the complete variable domain is GAGVSQTPSNKVTEKGKYVELRCDPISGHTALYWYRQSLGQGPEFLIYFQGTGAADDSGLPNDRFFAVRPEGSVSTLKIQRTERGDSAVYLCASSLSPSGGGQTQYFGPGTRLLVL.

J is TRBJ2-7 and V is TRBV6-5; 7 nucleotides line up with TRBD1. The CDR3 has 14 residues. The V and J ends lost 5 bases and 5 bases, in that order; junction bases with no gene match: 9. The germline V gene has CDR1 MNHEY and CDR2 SVGAGI. The CDR3, as DNA: TGTGCCAGCAGTACCTATCAGGGGGTCGACGAGCAGTACTTC. This gives the protein CASSTYQGVDEQYF.

Concerning this clone itself: A junction end diverges from the germline sequence, so it may reflect a read error. The chain uses TRBV6-1 and TRBJ2-6; 10 bases agree with TRBD2. Germline V CDR1 and CDR2: MNHNS, SASEGT. There are 15 residues in the CDR3. The CDR3 is CASTSGSSGANGLTF. The CDR3 nucleotides read TGTGCCAGCACTAGCGGGAGCTCTGGGGCCAACGGCCTGACTTTC.

This clone was counted once. The rearrangement uses TRBV5-1 and TRBJ2-4; possible D gene TRBD1, 5 bases. The V and J ends lost 3 bases and 7 bases respectively, with 14 bases between them. Germline V gene data show CDR1 as SGHRS and CDR2 as YFSETQ. The CDR3 is made up of 14 amino acids. The CDR3 sequence: CASSWQGFGNIQYF. CDR3 in DNA: TGCGCCAGCAGCTGGCAGGGTTTCGGGAACATTCAGTACTTC.

This sequence joins TRBV7-6 and TRBJ2-7; TRBD2 aligns across 10 bases. The ends lost 4 bases at V and 2 bases at J; junction bases unmatched: 5. Germline values: CDR1 SGHVS, CDR2 FNYEAQ. The CDR3 spans 15 residues. As DNA, the CDR3 is TGTGCCAGCAGCTACGGACTAGCGGCGACCTACGAGCAGTACTTC. It translates to CASSYGLAATYEQYF.

The V and J genes are TRBV28 and TRBJ1-2, with D unresolved. Trimming removed 5 bases from V and 8 bases from J, with 15 bases in between. The CDR3 consists of 13 residues. Germline CDR1 reads MDHEN; CDR2 reads SYDVKM. The CDR3 region is CASSTMTGWGYTF. As DNA, the CDR3 is TGTGCCAGCAGTACAATGACTGGCTGGGGCTACACCTTC.

This clone was recorded once. The chain is built from TRBV6-5 and TRBJ1-2, with 7 bases fitting TRBD1. Germline loops: CDR1 MNHEY, CDR2 SVGAGI. The V and J ends lost 4 bases and 3 bases, in that order; junction bases with no gene match: 8. This CDR3 comprises 15 residues. DNA for the CDR3: TGTGCCAGCAGTTCCATGGCCAGGGGGGACTATGGCTACACCTTC. Translation gives CASSSMARGDYGYTF.

This chain joins TRBV9 and TRBJ2-7, with 9 bases lining up with TRBD1. Trimming cost V 4 bases and J 2 bases; bases outside gene matches: 4. Germline V gene sequence: CDR1 SGDLS, CDR2 YYNGEE. The CDR3 has 14 residues. This chain's CDR3 is CASSQRTGAYEQYF. CDR3 DNA: TGTGCCAGCAGCCAGAGGACAGGGGCCTACGAGCAGTACTTC. Filled out from reference TRBV9 and TRBJ2-7, the complete variable domain reads DSGVTQTPKHLITATGQRVTLRCSPRSGDLSVYWYQQSLDQGLQFLIQYYNGEERAKGNILERFSAQQFPDLHSELNLSSLELGDSALYFCASSQRTGAYEQYFGPGTRLTVT.

This rearrangement joins TRBV5-1 to TRBJ1-3, with D perhaps matching TRBD1 (5 bases). CDR3 size: 15 residues. Trimming cost V 4 bases and J 2 bases, with 13 bases left between them. Germline V gives CDR1 SGHRS, CDR2 YFSETQ. For the CDR3, the DNA is TGCGCCAGCAGCCCTCGGACATTTCCTGGAAACACCATATATTTT. Translation: CASSPRTFPGNTIYF.

The CDR3, as DNA: TGTGCCAGTAGTATAGGGGAGACCGGGGAGCTGTTTTTT. Protein sequence: CASSIGETGELFF. The rearrangement uses TRBV19 and TRBJ2-2, with a possible D match to TRBD2 (5 bases). Germline values: CDR1 LNHDA, CDR2 SQIVND (reference sequence). V lost 1 base, J lost 5 bases, and 5 bases lay in between. The CDR3 is 13 amino acids.

This clone turned up a few times. The chain is built from TRBV6-5 and TRBJ1-1; D gene uncertain. Deletions cut 5 bases from V and 5 bases from J, with 9 bases between. CDR1 MNHEY and CDR2 SVGAGI come from the germline V gene. CDR3 length: 12 residues. CDR3 sequence reads: CASSEVRTEAFF. DNA for the CDR3: TGTGCCAGCAGTGAAGTTCGGACTGAAGCTTTCTTT.